This TCR beta chain was sequenced for a study of OX40 agonist ivuxolimab in advanced cancers. For the study at large: One patient with hepatocellular carcinoma and two with cutaneous melanoma, three in all, had partial responses.

Germline loops: CDR1 ENHRY, CDR2 SYGVKD. After removal of 8 bases from V and 0 bases from J, the junction contained 10 bases not matched to a gene. This CDR3 is 16 amino acids long. Using immunoSEQ multiplex PCR, the repertoire was profiled, and TCRdb retains in-frame clones only, with some absent. The table lists about 43,000 clones, 70% to 90% of them singletons. This sequence joins TRBV10-3 and TRBJ2-7, with 10 bases aligning to TRBD2. Sequenced here: CD4+ or CD8+ T cells sorted from blood, sampled in a trial of the OX40 agonist ivuxolimab. The TCR was taken from an adult with an advanced solid tumor such as melanoma, head and neck, liver or kidney cancer. CDR3 amino acids: CAIGIAGGLDSYEQYF. The CDR3, as DNA: TGTGCCATCGGGATAGCGGGAGGTCTCGACTCCTACGAGCAGTACTTC.